The 26 T cell receptor beta chains in this list originate from one sample, sequenced in a study of blood T cell repertoires in COVID-19 (dated by TCRdb to the early 2020s). Receptor libraries were prepared by the immunoSEQ multiplex PCR assay. TCRdb carries this immuneACCESS record with in-frame sequences only. Its versions omit some clonotypes, under half of them owing to an unresolved V gene in the studies checked, with the rest unexplained. The sample includes 200,000 to 300,000 clones, with around 86% observed a single time. Clones ranked in the top ten supply approximately 1.5% of the sample. Source material: peripheral blood. These receptors were obtained from a woman in her forties who had recovered from COVID-19.

The chain has TRBV18 and TRBJ2-4; D perhaps matches TRBD2 (6 bases). Germline CDR1 KGHSH, CDR2 LQKENI. The CDR3 has 18 residues. Between the trimmed V and J ends, which lost 2 bases and 6 bases, there was a span of 23 bases. The CDR3 is CASSPISKSGGSVNIQYF. The CDR3 bases are TGTGCCAGCTCACCAATCTCTAAGTCTGGGGGGAGTGTAAACATTCAGTACTTC.

The gene calls are TRBV10-1 and TRBJ2-1; 7 bases match TRBD1. The V and J ends lost 5 bases and 8 bases, in that order; junction bases with no gene match: 3. CDR1 is WNHNN and CDR2 is SYGVQD in the germline V gene (reference sequence). CDR3 length: 12 amino acids. The CDR3 coding sequence is TGCGCCAGCAGTCCACAGGGGTATGAGCAGTTCTTC. It translates to CASSPQGYEQFF.

V gene TRBV2 combines with J gene TRBJ2-7; TRBD1 matches at 7 bases. The CDR3 is 14 amino acids. From germline, CDR1 is SNHLY and CDR2 FYNNEI. V gave up 7 bases and J gave up 3 bases; unmatched junction bases: 9. The CDR3 spells CASKRWQGVYEQYF. As DNA, the CDR3 is TGTGCCAGCAAAAGGTGGCAGGGGGTCTACGAGCAGTACTTC.

The chain joins TRBV5-4 to TRBJ2-7; TRBD1 is a possible D gene (6 bases). CDR1 SGHNT and CDR2 YYREEE come from the germline V gene (reference sequence). Deletions cut 4 bases from V and 7 bases from J, with 15 bases between. The CDR3 totals 13 residues. In DNA, the CDR3 is TGTGCCAGCAGCCCGGACAGCTCGGGGGAGCAGTACTTC. Protein sequence: CASSPDSSGEQYF.

This clone appeared many times. J is TRBJ2-1 and V is TRBV6-6; D is unclear. Germline values: CDR1 MNHNY, CDR2 SVGAGI (reference sequence). This CDR3 is built from 12 residues. V lost 5 bases to trimming and J lost 7 bases, with 9 bases between them. CDR3 DNA: TGTGCCAGCAGTCGACCTTATAATGAGCAGTTCTTC. It specifies CASSRPYNEQFF.

The count of this clone is one. The chain combines TRBV3-1 (or the pseudogene TRBV3-2) with TRBJ2-3, with 9 bases that match TRBD1. Unmatched junction bases numbered 9, after V lost 5 bases and J lost 3 bases. Germline V gene data show CDR1 as LGHDT and CDR2 as YNNKEL (reference sequence). There are 16 residues in the CDR3. The CDR3 is CASSSHRGLLTDTQYF. Here the CDR3 DNA reads TGTGCCAGCAGCTCACACAGGGGGCTCTTGACAGATACGCAGTATTTT.

The V call is TRBV30, the J call TRBJ1-6; D gene ambiguous. Trimming cost V 1 base and J 7 bases, with 8 bases left between them. This CDR3 spans 13 amino acids. The germline V gene has CDR1 GTSNPN and CDR2 SVGIG (reference sequence). CDR3 region: CAWSARSNSPLHF. Written as DNA, the CDR3 is TGTGCCTGGAGTGCCCGGAGCAATTCACCCCTCCACTTT. The full variable domain, rest sourced from reference TRBV30 and TRBJ1-6, is SQTIHQWPATLVQPVGSPLSLECTVEGTSNPNLYWYRQAAGRGLQLLFYSVGIGQISSEVPQNLSASRPQDRQFILSSKKLLLSDSGFYLCAWSARSNSPLHFGNGTRLTVT.

The chain joins TRBV27 to TRBJ2-3; the match to TRBD1 covers 9 bases. CDR3 length: 15 amino acids. V lost 8 bases and J lost 6; bases outside the gene matches: 12. Germline V gene sequence: CDR1 MNHEY, CDR2 SMNVEV (reference sequence). DNA for the CDR3: TGTGCCAGCGGCAACAGGGGGCGCTTAATTGATACGCAGTATTTT. Residues: CASGNRGRLIDTQYF.

This clone was counted once. The J gene is TRBJ1-1, the V gene TRBV7-9; D call uncertain. Trimming removed 2 bases from V and 6 bases from J, with 7 bases in between. Germline CDR1 and CDR2: SEHNR and FQNEAQ (reference sequence). The CDR3 contains 12 residues. Written as DNA, the CDR3 is TGTGCCAGCAGCTTATTACGGTCTGAAGCTTTCTTT. Protein product: CASSLLRSEAFF.

The chain recombines TRBV25-1 with TRBJ2-1; D is perhaps TRBD2 (6 bases). CDR1 and CDR2 from the germline V gene are MGHDK and SYGVNS. The CDR3 sequence is 15 residues long. The V end was cut by 8 bases, the J end by 0 bases, with 14 bases between. The CDR3 protein is CASSWGVGSYNEQFF. The CDR3 DNA reads as TGTGCCAGCTCCTGGGGGGTAGGCTCCTACAATGAGCAGTTCTTC.

The rearrangement uses TRBV9 and TRBJ2-3, with D perhaps TRBD1 (6 bases). Germline V gene data show CDR1 as SGDLS and CDR2 as YYNGEE. V was cut by 3 bases and J by 2 bases, with 13 bases left in between. The CDR3 is 15 residues long. This CDR3 reads CASSAWDKDTDTQYF. Here the CDR3 DNA reads TGTGCCAGCAGCGCCTGGGACAAAGACACAGATACGCAGTATTTT.

This chain joins TRBV30 and TRBJ2-7; 12 bases match TRBD1. Germline V CDR1 and CDR2: GTSNPN, SVGIG (reference sequence). The CDR3 runs 17 residues. The V gene end was trimmed by 0 bases and the J gene end by 5 bases; junction bases not matched to a gene: 11. This CDR3 is CAWSVYRGTGGYHEQYF. CDR3 coding DNA: TGTGCCTGGAGTGTATATAGGGGGACAGGGGGCTACCACGAGCAGTACTTC.

The chain is built from TRBV18 and TRBJ2-3; TRBD2 matches 7 bases. The CDR3 contains 16 residues. Germline trimming cut 5 bases from V and 10 bases from J; bases unmatched to any gene: 18. Germline V gene lookup returns CDR1 KGHSH and CDR2 LQKENI. The CDR3 DNA reads as TGTGCCAGCTCAACCCCACTAGCAGCGGGGTCGGGGGCGCAGTATTTT. Translated, it gives CASSTPLAAGSGAQYF.

This clone occurred a few times. The genes are TRBV5-6 and TRBJ2-7; D remains unclear. Between the trimmed V and J ends, which lost 3 bases and 1 base, there was a span of 14 bases. CDR3 length: 15 amino acids. The germline V gene encodes CDR1 SGHDT and CDR2 YYEEEE. This CDR3 reads CASSSVLAPSYEQYF. The CDR3 bases are TGTGCCAGCAGCTCCGTGCTGGCCCCATCCTACGAGCAGTACTTC. Filled out from reference TRBV5-6 and TRBJ2-7, the complete variable domain reads DAGVTQSPTHLIKTRGQQVTLRCSPKSGHDTVSWYQQALGQGPQFIFQYYEEEERQRGNFPDRFSGHQFPNYSSELNVNALLLGDSALYLCASSSVLAPSYEQYFGPGTRLTVT.

The chain links TRBV5-1 to TRBJ1-1; D is undetermined. This CDR3 has 15 residues. Trimming stripped 4 bases from V and 6 bases from J, with 19 bases between. Germline CDR1 SGHRS, CDR2 YFSETQ. In DNA, the CDR3 is TGCGCCAGCAGCCCTCTCGCCGGGGTGAGGGCTGAAGCTTTCTTT. Translating gives CASSPLAGVRAEAFF.

The chain has TRBV30 and TRBJ1-2, with 9 bases identical to TRBD1. Germline V gene sequence: CDR1 GTSNPN, CDR2 SVGIG (reference sequence). The CDR3 runs 12 residues. Losses at the gene ends were 6 bases for V and 6 bases for J; bases not matched to a gene: 5. CDR3 in amino acids: CACPGTGNGYTF. In DNA form, the CDR3 reads TGTGCCTGTCCCGGGACAGGGAATGGCTACACCTTC.

The genes are TRBV6-2 or TRBV6-3 and TRBJ2-1, with 12 bases aligning to TRBD2. CDR1 is MNHEY and CDR2 is SVGEGT in the germline V gene. CDR3 length: 15 residues. V lost 6 bases, J lost 12 bases, and 12 bases stayed unmatched. Here the CDR3 reads CASSPNIGLAGRQFF. CDR3 DNA sequence: TGTGCCAGCAGCCCTAATATAGGACTAGCGGGGAGGCAGTTCTTC.

V gene TRBV4-1 combines with J gene TRBJ2-7, with a weak D call TRBD1 (6 bases). V was clipped by 1 base and J by 2 bases, with 12 bases between them. CDR3 length: 15 residues. Germline CDR1 is MGHRA and CDR2 is YSYEKL. The CDR3 here is CASSQGYRDAYEQYF. In nucleotides, the CDR3 is TGCGCCAGCAGCCAAGGATACAGGGACGCCTACGAGCAGTACTTC.

V is TRBV2 and J is TRBJ2-7, with 7 bases aligning to TRBD1. The CDR3 contains 13 residues. V lost 6 bases, J lost 3 bases, and 5 bases stayed unmatched. CDR1 SNHLY and CDR2 FYNNEI come from the germline V gene. As DNA, the CDR3 is TGTGCCAGCAGCTACAGGGGATACTACGAGCAGTACTTC. As protein: CASSYRGYYEQYF. The entire variable domain, with the rest obtained from reference TRBV2 and TRBJ2-7, is as follows: EPEVTQTPSHQVTQMGQEVILRCVPISNHLYFYWYRQILGQKVEFLVSFYNNEISEKSEIFDDQFSVERPDGSNFTLKIRSTKLEDSAMYFCASSYRGYYEQYFGPGTRLTVT.

The chain recombines TRBV6-4 with TRBJ1-3; maybe TRBD1 (6 bases). Germline loops: CDR1 MRHNA, CDR2 SNTAGT. The CDR3 has 17 residues. Trimming cost V 4 bases and J 4 bases, with 20 bases left between them. The CDR3 reads CASSGTGGLVTGNTIYF. As DNA, the CDR3 is TGTGCCAGCAGTGGTACCGGGGGGCTAGTTACCGGAAACACCATATATTTT.

The chain is built from TRBV6-2 or TRBV6-3 and TRBJ2-7, with D possibly TRBD2 on 5 matching bases. Germline loops: CDR1 MNHEY, CDR2 SVGEGT. This CDR3 has 14 amino acids. Trimming stripped 2 bases from V and 7 bases from J, with 15 bases between. Here the CDR3 reads CASSYLPPGGEQYF. The CDR3, as DNA: TGTGCCAGCAGTTACCTCCCCCCGGGCGGGGAGCAGTACTTC.

V usage is TRBV9 and J usage is TRBJ1-3; TRBD1 is a possible D gene (5 bases). Per the germline V gene, CDR1 is SGDLS and CDR2 is YYNGEE. Trimming left V 0 bases short and J 0 bases short, with 13 bases between. The CDR3 extends over 17 amino acids. CDR3 DNA sequence: TGTGCCAGCAGCGTAGCTGCCAGGGCTTTCTCTGGAAACACCATATATTTT. The encoded protein is CASSVAARAFSGNTIYF.

CDR3 region: CASSVAGWTSGGPSETQYF. The CDR3, as DNA: TGTGCCAGCAGCGTAGCTGGTTGGACTAGCGGGGGGCCATCAGAGACCCAGTACTTC. This rearrangement joins TRBV9 to TRBJ2-5; 14 bases line up with TRBD2. V trimming: 0 bases; J trimming: 4 bases; junction bases outside the gene matches: 11. CDR1 and CDR2 (germline): SGDLS, YYNGEE. The CDR3 covers 19 residues.

The CDR3 DNA follows: TGTGCCAGCAGTTATACTCTTACTAACTATGGCTACACCTTC. This codes for CASSYTLTNYGYTF. The V and J genes are TRBV6-5 and TRBJ1-2; D gene unclear. Germline-derived CDR1 and CDR2 are MNHEY and SVGAGI. V lost 3 bases and J 0 bases, leaving 8 bases between the germline ends. The CDR3 runs 14 residues.

V usage is TRBV6-2 or TRBV6-3 and J usage is TRBJ1-5; D is uncertain. The V gene's germline CDR1 is MNHEY and CDR2 SVGEGT. The CDR3 runs to 13 residues. The V end lost 5 bases, the J end lost 3 bases, and 8 bases lay between the germline ends. This CDR3 is CASSRLVNQPQHF. DNA for the CDR3: TGTGCCAGCAGTCGACTGGTCAATCAGCCCCAGCATTTT.

The V gene is TRBV6-5, the J gene TRBJ2-3; tentative D call: TRBD2 (6 bases). The CDR3 contains 14 residues. Trimming removed 7 bases from V and 3 bases from J, with 14 bases in between. Looked up from germline, CDR1 is MNHEY and CDR2 is SVGAGI. As DNA, the CDR3 is TGTGCCAGCAAGGTAGGGACTTCAACAGATACGCAGTATTTT. It encodes CASKVGTSTDTQYF.